This T cell receptor (beta chain) was obtained from a study of T-cell memory formation after mild COVID-19. TCRdb re-derived calls from the 5' RACE reads in MiXCR, one entry per CDR3 protein. This sample carries 350,000 to 550,000 distinct CDR3 sequences, roughly 18% of them seen once, and the ten largest clones take roughly 21%. This receptor was taken from a man aged 18-30 years who had mild COVID-19 (a few samples of this study predate the infection). Cell type and time point are not known. Sequencing was performed on PBMCs or a T cell subset sorted from them (not recorded which).

The CDR3 region is CASSLSRNYGYTF. The CDR3, as DNA: TGTGCCAGCAGCTTATCACGAAATTATGGCTACACCTTC. The rearrangement joins TRBV7-2 to TRBJ1-2; no reliable D call. CDR3 size: 13 residues. V lost 2 bases and J 5 bases, leaving 9 bases between the germline ends. The V gene's germline CDR1 is SGHTA and CDR2 FQGNSA.